The source of this T cell receptor beta chain is a study of cytomegalovirus exposure and HLA in healthy donors. The CDR3 has 14 amino acids. CDR1 and CDR2 (germline): MNHEY, SMNVEV (reference sequence). Trimming cost V 7 bases and J 3 bases; bases outside gene matches: 7. Study results and caveats: By a later analysis, the bulk of CMV-associated TCR beta chains appeared HLA-restricted. Later, TCR association rates were found to vary by HLA locus, highest for DRB1 and lowest for HLA-C.

Vbeta (60) and Jbeta (13) primers were used in the PCR. Sequenced by immunoSEQ multiplex PCR; TCRdb stores in-frame clones only, minus some. The sample carries 200,000 to 300,000 clones, approximately 85% recorded once. As for this clone: No antigen is known for it.

The sequenced sample consisted of PBMCs. The sequence derives from a woman aged 40 to 50 in good health and CMV-seropositive. This chain connects TRBV27 to TRBJ2-3, with TRBD2 matching over 7 bases. The CDR3 nucleotides are TGTGCCAGCATGCGGGAGCTTAAGACAGATACGCAGTATTTT. Protein sequence: CASMRELKTDTQYF.